One and the same sample provided the 32 T cell receptor beta chains below, sequenced in a study of blood T cells in healthy people across ages. Sample-barcoded 5' priming and a J-beta primer mix drove a second PCR of about 6 to 11 cycles. TCRdb reprocessed the 5' RACE reads with MiXCR, giving one entry per CDR3 protein. Among about 640,000 distinct CDR3 sequences listed, about 43% were seen once. The sequencing sample was made of blood. The source of these receptors is an elderly man in good health.

The rearrangement joins TRBV4-1 to TRBJ1-5; D is possibly TRBD1 (5 bases). CDR3 length: 17 amino acids. Trimming removed 3 bases at V and 6 bases at J, with 21 bases between. Germline lookup yields CDR1 MGHRA and CDR2 YSYEKL. The CDR3 loop is CASSQMVGAGAAQPQHF. The CDR3 DNA reads TGCGCCAGCAGCCAGATGGTCGGGGCGGGTGCGGCTCAGCCCCAGCATTTT.

This clonotype was seen a handful of times. The chain carries TRBV29-1 and TRBJ2-1, with 16 nucleotides matching TRBD2. This CDR3 is built from 13 residues. CDR1 and CDR2 from the germline V gene are SQVTM and ANQGSEA. V lost 7 bases and J lost 10; bases outside the gene matches: 4. The CDR3 protein is CSAGLAGGLEQFF. The CDR3 DNA follows: TGCAGCGCGGGACTAGCGGGAGGGCTCGAGCAGTTCTTC.

The gene calls are TRBV7-8 and TRBJ2-3; 11 nucleotides line up with TRBD2. Germline trimming cut 5 bases from V and 4 bases from J; bases unmatched to any gene: 8. Germline V gene data show CDR1 as SGHVS and CDR2 as FQNEAQ. This CDR3 spans 16 amino acids. CDR3 nucleotides: TGTGCCAGCAGCCGAGGGACTAGCGGAGCGGCAGATACGCAGTATTTT. Its translation: CASSRGTSGAADTQYF.

This clonotype was observed at least ten times. The rearrangement links TRBV27 to TRBJ2-7; possible D gene TRBD2, 6 bases. Trimming removed 3 bases at V and 0 bases at J, with 15 bases between. This CDR3 spans 16 amino acids. Germline CDR1 and CDR2: MNHEY and SMNVEV (reference sequence). The CDR3 DNA reads as TGTGCCAGCAGTTTGTTGGGGGGACCAACCTCCTACGAGCAGTACTTC. Encoded protein: CASSLLGGPTSYEQYF.

This clonotype was detected only a few times. The chain carries TRBV7-6 and TRBJ2-3; 11 bases align to TRBD2. CDR1 is SGHVS, CDR2 FNYEAQ, per germline. The V segment lost 4 bases and the J segment 3 bases; nucleotides outside the gene matches: 3. This CDR3 is 15 amino acids long. CDR3 protein: CASSSASGGTDTQYF. The CDR3 DNA reads as TGTGCCAGCAGCTCAGCTAGCGGGGGGACAGATACGCAGTATTTT.

Turning to this clonotype: A much larger clone lies one base from this, so it may be a read error. This chain joins TRBV6-2 or TRBV6-3 and TRBJ2-1, with a tentative D call TRBD2 (7 bases). The J call may not be correct, given that the DNA end is closer to TRBJ2-7. Per the germline V gene, CDR1 is MNHEY and CDR2 is SVGEGT. This CDR3 has 18 amino acids. CDR3 nucleotides: TGTGCCAGCCGAGGGGGGGCCCTAGCTACAATCTCCTACAATGAGCAGTACTTC. This sequence encodes CASRGGALATISYNEQYF.

This clonotype was detected a few times. CDR3 coding DNA: TGTGCCAGCAGTTTAACCGGGACAGGGCAGGTAGAGCAGTACTTC. Amino acids: CASSLTGTGQVEQYF. The rearrangement uses TRBV27 and TRBJ2-7, with 9 nucleotides matching TRBD1. The CDR3 is made up of 15 amino acids. The V segment lost 2 bases and the J segment 7 bases; nucleotides outside the gene matches: 9. Germline V gene sequence: CDR1 MNHEY, CDR2 SMNVEV (reference sequence).

This clonotype was counted ten times or more. The chain links TRBV28 to TRBJ2-7, with D tentatively TRBD1 (7 bases). The length of the CDR3 is 14 residues. V lost 6 bases and J lost 3, with 15 bases in between. The V gene's germline CDR1 is MDHEN and CDR2 SYDVKM. The chain's CDR3 is CASSGGTAFYEQYF. CDR3 in DNA: TGTGCCAGCAGCGGCGGGACAGCCTTCTACGAGCAGTACTTC.

The chain uses TRBV28 and TRBJ2-1, with unresolved D. CDR3 length: 13 residues. Germline assignment: CDR1 MDHEN and CDR2 SYDVKM. Deletions cut 6 bases from V and 4 bases from J, with 10 bases between. The DNA for the CDR3 is TGTGCCAGCAGCTTAGGAGTATACAATGAGCAGTTCTTC. It codes for CASSLGVYNEQFF.

The V call is TRBV11-2, the J call TRBJ2-3; the match to TRBD2 covers 12 bases. Trimming removed 0 bases from V and 4 bases from J; junction bases left unmatched: 14. There are 20 residues in the CDR3. The germline V gene has CDR1 SGHAT and CDR2 FQNNGV. CDR3 coding DNA: TGTGCCAGCAGCTTAGAACGCAAGCGGCTAGCGGGGGGGCTGGCAGATACGCAGTATTTT. As protein: CASSLERKRLAGGLADTQYF.

In this sample, this clonotype turned up many times. J is TRBJ2-3 and V is TRBV20-1, with unresolved D. This CDR3 contains 12 residues. CDR1 and CDR2 from the germline V gene are DFQATT and SNEGSKA (reference sequence). V lost 6 bases and J 6 bases, leaving 13 bases between the germline ends. CDR3 residues: CSAVTDLDTQYF. CDR3 sequence (DNA): TGCAGTGCCGTGACTGATCTTGATACGCAGTATTTT.

The genes are TRBV28 and TRBJ2-7; tentatively, D is TRBD2 (6 bases). The CDR3 consists of 15 residues. Looked up from germline, CDR1 is MDHEN and CDR2 is SYDVKM. V was cut by 2 bases and J by 2 bases, with 13 bases left in between. This CDR3 is CASSLPTGETYEQYF. The CDR3 coding sequence is TGTGCCAGCAGTTTACCCACGGGAGAGACCTACGAGCAGTACTTC. Filled out from reference TRBV28 and TRBJ2-7, the complete variable domain reads DVKVTQSSRYLVKRTGEKVFLECVQDMDHENMFWYRQDPGLGLRLIYFSYDVKMKEKGDIPEGYSVSREKKERFSLILESASTNQTSMYLCASSLPTGETYEQYFGPGTRLTVT.

V is TRBV5-1 and J is TRBJ1-6, with 8 bases that match TRBD1. Germline V gene data show CDR1 as SGHRS and CDR2 as YFSETQ. This CDR3 has 15 amino acids. V gave up 4 bases and J gave up 7 bases; unmatched junction bases: 7. CDR3 nucleotides: TGCGCCAGCAGCCCCCGGACAGGGATGAATTCACCCCTCCACTTT. Encoded protein: CASSPRTGMNSPLHF.

The rearrangement uses TRBV11-1 and TRBJ2-5, with unresolved D. The tail of the sequence fits TRBJ2-7 better, so the J call may be wrong. Germline V gene lookup returns CDR1 SGHAT and CDR2 FQDESV (reference sequence). This CDR3 is 15 amino acids long. CDR3 region: CASSFTCPGSGEQYF. CDR3 coding DNA: TGTGCCAGCAGCTTTACCTGCCCAGGATCGGGCGAGCAGTACTTC.

V and J are TRBV25-1 and TRBJ2-1, with a weak D call TRBD1 (6 bases). The end of the DNA fits TRBJ2-7 better, so the J call may be wrong. The CDR3 runs to 16 residues. Looked up from germline, CDR1 is MGHDK and CDR2 is SYGVNS. The CDR3, as DNA: TGTGCCAGCAGTGCAGACGGGACACTGGAGTACAATGAGCAGTACTTC. It specifies CASSADGTLEYNEQYF.

The gene calls are TRBV29-1 and TRBJ2-1, with 13 bases lining up with TRBD2. The CDR3 has 14 amino acids. CDR1 is SQVTM and CDR2 is ANQGSEA in the germline V gene. After removal of 6 bases from V and 4 bases from J, the junction contained 3 bases not matched to a gene. The CDR3 DNA sequence: TGCAGCGTAGCGGGACTAGCGGGGTACAATGAGCAGTTCTTC. This gives the protein CSVAGLAGYNEQFF.

This clonotype was picked up many times. CDR3 protein: CSVRVETQYF. For the CDR3, the DNA is TGCAGTGTAAGGGTTGAGACCCAGTACTTC. V is TRBV29-1 and J is TRBJ2-5; D uncertain. The CDR3 extends over 10 amino acids. Germline assignment: CDR1 SQVTM and CDR2 ANQGSEA.

The chain couples TRBV20-1 to TRBJ2-7, with a tentative D call TRBD1 (6 bases). The germline gives CDR1 DFQATT, CDR2 SNEGSKA (reference sequence). CDR3 length equals 15 residues. Trimming removed 0 bases from V and 4 bases from J, with 16 bases in between. Here the CDR3 DNA reads TGCAGTGCTAGAGATCCGCGGCAGGACAGTTACGAGCAGTACTTC. This translates into CSARDPRQDSYEQYF.

The rearrangement joins TRBV7-2 to TRBJ2-3; D may correspond to TRBD1 or TRBD2 (6 bases each). V was pared by 3 bases and J by 0 bases, with 10 bases between. Germline CDR1 reads SGHTA; CDR2 reads FQGNSA. CDR3 length: 15 residues. The CDR3: CASSFQGTSTDTQYF. CDR3 bases: TGTGCCAGCAGCTTCCAGGGGACTAGCACAGATACGCAGTATTTT.

Many counts were recorded for this clonotype. The chain carries TRBV9 and TRBJ2-5; 7 nucleotides line up with TRBD1. The germline V gene encodes CDR1 SGDLS and CDR2 YYNGEE. The CDR3 loop spans 13 amino acids. V trimming: 2 bases; J trimming: 2 bases; junction bases outside the gene matches: 0. The CDR3 loop is CASSVGQQETQYF. As DNA, the CDR3 is TGTGCCAGCAGCGTGGGACAGCAAGAGACCCAGTACTTC.

This clonotype showed up just once. Given a much more abundant clone one base away, this may be a read error. The CDR3 nucleotides read TGCAGTGCTAGAGAGGGCAGGGGTATGAGAGAGACCCAGTACTTC. This translates into CSAREGRGMRETQYF. This chain connects TRBV20-1 to TRBJ2-7, with TRBD1 as a possible D gene (6 bases). The J call may be in error: the DNA end matches TRBJ2-5 better. The CDR3 runs to 15 residues. Per the germline V gene, CDR1 is DFQATT and CDR2 is SNEGSKA (reference sequence).

The chain has TRBV4-2 and TRBJ2-1; D unclear. The DNA end is more similar to TRBJ2-7, so the J call may be wrong. Germline CDR1 and CDR2: LGHNA and YNFKEQ. The CDR3 is 14 residues long. CDR3 loop: CASSQEAAAYEQYF. CDR3 DNA: TGTGCCAGCAGCCAAGAGGCGGCAGCCTACGAGCAGTACTTC.

Turning to this clonotype: One end of the junction does not line up with germline, which may come from a read error. The chain uses TRBV7-9 and TRBJ2-2; D unresolved. The germline CDR1 and CDR2 sequences are SEHNR and FQNEAQ (reference sequence). The CDR3 is 14 residues long. CDR3 residues: CANSLVRDTGELFF. For the CDR3, the DNA is TGTGCCAACAGCTTAGTTAGGGACACCGGGGAGCTGTTTTTT. The whole variable domain, filled in from reference TRBV7-9 and TRBJ2-2, reads DTGVSQNPRHKITKRGQNVTFRCDPISEHNRLYWYRQTLGQGPEFLTYFQNEAQLEKSRLLSDRFSAERPKGSFSTLEIQRTEQGDSAMYLCANSLVRDTGELFFGEGSRLTVL.

With regard to this clonotype: A clone one base away is much larger, so this may be a read error. The genes are TRBV11-2 and TRBJ2-5, with TRBD2 as a possible D gene (5 bases). Germline CDR1 SGHAT, CDR2 FQNNGV. The CDR3 covers 14 residues. This CDR3 reads CVSSLGLPGETQYF. In nucleotides, the CDR3 is TGTGTCAGCAGCTTGGGCCTGCCGGGGGAGACCCAGTACTTC.

CDR3 coding DNA: TGTGCCAGCAGCCTCAGAGAACGTGGGGGTACTGAAGCTTTCTTT. Translating it yields CASSLRERGGTEAFF. This sequence joins TRBV7-8 and TRBJ1-1; D perhaps matches TRBD1 (5 bases). The germline V gene encodes CDR1 SGHVS and CDR2 FQNEAQ. V lost 5 bases to trimming and J lost 5 bases, with 18 bases between them. The CDR3 spans 15 residues.

This chain links TRBV20-1 with TRBJ1-2, with no clear D. Trimming took off 1 base at V and 4 bases at J, with 19 bases between the two ends. CDR3 length equals 16 residues. Germline V gene lookup returns CDR1 DFQATT and CDR2 SNEGSKA (reference sequence). As DNA, the CDR3 is TGCAGTGCTAGAGGCGAGACTCGCTCCTTTGGCTATGGCTACACCTTC. Translating it yields CSARGETRSFGYGYTF.

This clonotype was seen more than once but under ten times. V usage is TRBV7-2 and J usage is TRBJ2-1, with 10 bases aligning to TRBD2. The CDR3 contains 20 residues. Germline V CDR1 and CDR2: SGHTA, FQGNSA. The V segment lost 2 bases and the J segment 0 bases; nucleotides outside the gene matches: 13. CDR3 sequence (DNA): TGTGCCAGCAGCTTATTTGGGCTAGCGGGGGCGTGGAGCTCCTACAATGAGCAGTTCTTC. Translation: CASSLFGLAGAWSSYNEQFF.

This clonotype was counted once. The chain has TRBV19 and TRBJ1-5; tentatively, D is TRBD1 (5 bases). CDR1 and CDR2 from the germline V gene are LNHDA and SQIVND (reference sequence). There are 16 residues in the CDR3. Trimming cost V 1 base and J 3 bases, with 13 bases left between them. CDR3 protein: CASSIGAGRNNQPQHF. The DNA of the CDR3 is TGTGCCAGTAGTATAGGGGCAGGGCGTAACAATCAGCCCCAGCATTTT.

The rearrangement links TRBV3-1 to TRBJ2-3; 9 bases line up with TRBD2. This CDR3 contains 14 residues. After removal of 5 bases from V and 7 bases from J, the junction contained 7 bases not matched to a gene. The V gene's germline CDR1 is LGHDT and CDR2 YNNKEL (reference sequence). The CDR3 protein is CASSFSGSQNTQYF. DNA for the CDR3: TGTGCCAGCAGCTTTAGCGGGAGCCAGAATACGCAGTATTTT.

This clonotype was found a few times. The J gene is TRBJ1-1, the V gene TRBV7-2, with D unresolved. Germline CDR1 reads SGHTA; CDR2 reads FQGNSA. The V end lost 0 bases, the J end lost 0 bases, and 5 bases lay between the germline ends. This CDR3 is built from 14 residues. The CDR3 DNA reads as TGTGCCAGCAGCTTAGCTTCTGTGAACACTGAAGCTTTCTTT. The encoded protein is CASSLASVNTEAFF.

This clonotype was recorded a few times. The genes are TRBV18 and TRBJ2-5, with D possibly being TRBD1 or TRBD2 (5 bases each). V was cut by 3 bases and J by 4 bases, with 12 bases left in between. CDR1 is KGHSH and CDR2 is LQKENI in the germline V gene. The CDR3 is made up of 14 amino acids. CDR3 residues: CASSPGDRLETQYF. CDR3 DNA: TGTGCCAGCTCACCGGGGGATCGATTAGAGACCCAGTACTTC.

The V gene is TRBV4-2, the J gene TRBJ2-1; 14 bases agree with TRBD2. The CDR3 covers 16 residues. J gave up 6 bases and V 4 bases, and 5 bases lay outside the gene matches. CDR1 and CDR2 (germline): LGHNA, YNFKEQ. The CDR3 DNA is TGTGCCAGCAGCCGATACGGGACTAGCGGGAGCAATGAGCAGTTCTTC. Amino acid sequence: CASSRYGTSGSNEQFF.